One sample yielded the 32 T cell receptor beta chains listed below, sequenced in a study of vaccination effects on CD4 cells after COVID-19 (dated by TCRdb to the early 2020s). To identify antigen-specific CD4+ T cell clonotypes by their expansion, the ViraFEST assay first stimulated PBMC with viral peptide pools and then applied TCR sequencing. After less than 13 days of culture, CD4+ T cells were isolated with the EasySep CD4+ T cell isolation kit. Healthy vaccine recipients had no prior SARS-CoV-2 infection, confirmed by negative nucleocapsid antibodies before and after vaccination. Antigens of these TCRs are unknown. The method was the immunoSEQ multiplex PCR assay. Drawn from immuneACCESS, this table holds only the in-frame rearrangements with V and J called that TCRdb kept. Clones are partly lost; checked studies trace under half to an unresolved V gene and leave the rest unexplained. The sample contains 50,000 to 60,000 clones, 70% of them found a single time. The ten largest clones represent approximately 16% of the sample.

The sample here was CD4+ T cells from PBMCs cultured with SARS-CoV-2 spike peptides, taken before COVID-19 vaccination. In light of the paper, this sample's cell subset or site label describes: SARS-CoV-2 spike overlapping peptide pool stimulation. The receptors were gathered from a human donor who received a COVID-19 vaccine.

This rearrangement joins TRBV9 to TRBJ2-3; 9 bases align to TRBD1. The CDR3 spans 15 residues. Germline V gene data show CDR1 as SGDLS and CDR2 as YYNGEE. The ends lost 4 bases at V and 6 bases at J; junction bases unmatched: 9. The CDR3 DNA reads TGTGCCAGCAGCTCGAGGACAGGGGATGTGGATACGCAGTATTTT. It translates to CASSSRTGDVDTQYF.

The chain joins TRBV28 to TRBJ2-5; D could derive from TRBD1 or TRBD2 (5 bases each). V was shortened by 5 bases and J by 4 bases, with 17 bases between the two germline ends. The CDR3 loop spans 15 amino acids. Germline V CDR1 and CDR2: MDHEN, SYDVKM. For the CDR3, the DNA is TGTGCCAGCAGTCCCTCCGGGACCAGGCGAGAGACCCAGTACTTC. Its protein product is CASSPSGTRRETQYF.

The J gene is TRBJ2-1, the V gene TRBV25-1; D remains ambiguous. Germline V gene lookup returns CDR1 MGHDK and CDR2 SYGVNS. Trimming stripped 7 bases from V and 4 bases from J, with 8 bases between. CDR3 length equals 12 residues. As DNA, the CDR3 is TGTGCCAGCATGGGGTCGTACAATGAGCAGTTCTTC. It is translated as CASMGSYNEQFF.

The chain recombines TRBV4-1 with TRBJ1-1; D uncertain. CDR1 and CDR2 (germline): MGHRA, YSYEKL. Deletions cut 2 bases from V and 7 bases from J, with 20 bases between. The CDR3 covers 16 residues. The CDR3: CASSQSSVREEYEAFF. CDR3 sequence (DNA): TGCGCCAGCAGCCAATCTTCGGTGAGGGAGGAATATGAAGCTTTCTTT.

This chain connects TRBV11-2 to TRBJ2-7; 10 bases match TRBD2. After removal of 5 bases from V and 9 bases from J, the junction contained 16 bases not matched to a gene. Germline V gives CDR1 SGHAT, CDR2 FQNNGV. This CDR3 has 16 residues. In nucleotides, the CDR3 is TGTGCCAGCAGCCCCCGGCTAGCGGGAGAGGACGGAAGGCAGTACTTC. Translation gives CASSPRLAGEDGRQYF.

The CDR3 nucleotides read TGTGCCAGCAGTGAGCGGGGCAGCTCCTACGAGCAGTACTTC. It codes for CASSERGSSYEQYF. This chain joins TRBV2 and TRBJ2-7; maybe TRBD2 (6 bases). The CDR3 is 14 residues long. The V end lost 3 bases, the J end lost 0 bases, and 9 bases lay between the germline ends. Per the germline V gene, CDR1 is SNHLY and CDR2 is FYNNEI.

The V gene is TRBV7-2, the J gene TRBJ1-2, with a possible D match to TRBD1 (5 bases). The length of the CDR3 is 14 residues. The germline CDR1 and CDR2 sequences are SGHTA and FQGNSA. The V end lost 5 bases, the J end lost 4 bases, and 14 bases lay between the germline ends. This CDR3 reads CASSPRGRRYGYTF. The CDR3 DNA reads as TGTGCCAGCAGCCCCCGGGGCAGGCGCTATGGCTACACCTTC.

The chain links TRBV5-4 to TRBJ1-3; D uncertain. Germline V lookup: CDR1 SGHNT, CDR2 YYREEE (reference sequence). Trimming removed 0 bases from V and 4 bases from J, with 8 bases in between. This CDR3 has 14 residues. Here the CDR3 reads CASSLGGGGNTIYF. In DNA, the CDR3 is TGTGCCAGCAGCTTGGGTGGCGGAGGAAACACCATATATTTT.

The chain couples TRBV19 to TRBJ2-6; TRBD2 matches 7 bases. V shed 5 bases and J 0 bases; nucleotides not matched to a gene: 7. This CDR3 spans 17 amino acids. CDR1 LNHDA and CDR2 SQIVND come from the germline V gene (reference sequence). The CDR3 sequence is CASSSTWGGSGANVLTF. DNA of the CDR3: TGTGCCAGTAGTTCTACATGGGGGGGCTCTGGGGCCAACGTCCTGACTTTC. The complete variable domain, with remaining parts taken from reference TRBV19 and TRBJ2-6, reads DGGITQSPKYLFRKEGQNVTLSCEQNLNHDAMYWYRQDPGQGLRLIYYSQIVNDFQKGDIAEGYSVSREKKESFPLTVTSAQKNPTAFYLCASSSTWGGSGANVLTFGAGSRLTVL.

This clone was detected ten times or more. The V call is TRBV11-3, the J call TRBJ1-1; no definite D call. The germline V gene encodes CDR1 SGHNT and CDR2 YENEEA. This CDR3 has 14 residues. V lost 1 base, J lost 5 bases, and 11 bases lay in between. CDR3 sequence (DNA): TGTGCCAGCAGCTTAGGGGTCAGAGGAACTGAAGCTTTCTTT. Encoded protein: CASSLGVRGTEAFF.

V and J are TRBV6-5 and TRBJ2-2; no firm D call. Germline V gene sequence: CDR1 MNHEY, CDR2 SVGAGI. The CDR3 is 14 amino acids. Trimming removed 0 bases at V and 5 bases at J, with 7 bases between. The CDR3 coding sequence is TGTGCCAGCAGTTACTCGGGTTATACCGGGGAGCTGTTTTTT. Protein sequence: CASSYSGYTGELFF.

The V and J genes are TRBV10-3 and TRBJ2-2; 12 positions match TRBD2. Germline V gene data show CDR1 as ENHRY and CDR2 as SYGVKD. Unmatched junction bases numbered 6, after V lost 11 bases and J lost 2 bases. This CDR3 comprises 15 residues. CDR3 bases: TGTGCCGTGCGGACTAGCGGGACTAACACCGGGGAGCTGTTTTTT. Protein product: CAVRTSGTNTGELFF.

The CDR3 DNA reads TGTGCCAGTAGTTCACTAGCGGGATACTTCCTAAGGGAGCAGTACTTC. Amino acids: CASSSLAGYFLREQYF. The rearrangement links TRBV19 to TRBJ2-7, with 10 bases lining up with TRBD2. The length of the CDR3 is 16 residues. Germline values: CDR1 LNHDA, CDR2 SQIVND (reference sequence). Unmatched junction bases numbered 14, after V lost 5 bases and J lost 7 bases.

For this clone: The sample contains more than one DNA sequence encoding this CDR3. CDR3 DNA sequence: TGTGCCAGCAGCACGACCGGGGAGCTGTTTTTT. Its translation: CASSTTGELFF. This sequence joins TRBV3-1 (or the pseudogene TRBV3-2) and TRBJ2-2; the D is unclear. V lost 5 bases, J lost 5 bases, and 3 bases lay in between. Looked up from germline, CDR1 is LGHDT and CDR2 is YNNKEL (reference sequence). CDR3 length: 11 residues.

The CDR3 reads CASSPYNTGDAQGGYTF. Written as DNA, the CDR3 is TGTGCCAGCAGCCCCTACAATACAGGGGACGCCCAGGGCGGCTACACCTTC. V and J are TRBV4-2 and TRBJ1-2, with TRBD1 matching 7 bases. The CDR3 has 17 amino acids. V lost 4 bases and J lost 8; bases outside the gene matches: 19. Looked up from germline, CDR1 is LGHNA and CDR2 is YNFKEQ.

Only a few counts were recorded for this clone. This chain joins TRBV10-2 and TRBJ1-5; tentative D call: TRBD1 (5 bases). This CDR3 has 13 amino acids. V lost 5 bases and J lost 7, with 12 bases in between. Germline V gene lookup returns CDR1 WSHSY and CDR2 SAAADI. This CDR3 is CASSYQGNQPQHF. DNA for the CDR3: TGCGCCAGCAGTTATCAGGGAAACCAGCCCCAGCATTTT.

The gene calls are TRBV10-3 and TRBJ1-2, with no clear D. Trimming took off 6 bases at V and 4 bases at J, with 3 bases between the two ends. CDR1 is ENHRY and CDR2 is SYGVKD in the germline V gene. CDR3 length: 10 residues. DNA for the CDR3: TGTGCCATCAGGGCCTATGGCTACACCTTC. Translating it yields CAIRAYGYTF.

This clone came up a few times. The CDR3: CASSLQGVRNEKLFF. The CDR3 DNA is TGCGCCAGCAGCTTACAGGGGGTGAGGAATGAAAAACTGTTTTTT. The chain combines TRBV5-1 with TRBJ1-4; 8 bases agree with TRBD1. The CDR3 loop spans 15 amino acids. From germline, CDR1 is SGHRS and CDR2 YFSETQ. J gave up 5 bases and V 2 bases, and 5 bases lay outside the gene matches.

The V gene is TRBV6-1, the J gene TRBJ2-4; 7 bases line up with TRBD2. Unmatched junction bases numbered 1, after V lost 1 base and J lost 4 bases. The length of the CDR3 is 14 residues. Germline V gives CDR1 MNHNS, CDR2 SASEGT. The DNA for the CDR3 is TGTGCCAGCAGTGAAGGGACTAGGAAAAACATTCAGTACTTC. Its protein product is CASSEGTRKNIQYF.

The V call is TRBV5-4, the J call TRBJ2-7; 9 bases match TRBD2. The CDR3 sequence is 15 residues long. V was pared by 4 bases and J by 6 bases, with 11 bases of the junction left unmatched. Germline CDR1 is SGHNT and CDR2 is YYREEE (reference sequence). Written as DNA, the CDR3 is TGTGCCAGCAGCCCTGGGCGGGAGGGCCTCAGCGAGCAGTACTTC. It is translated as CASSPGREGLSEQYF.

This clone was picked up a small number of times. The chain employs TRBV14 and TRBJ1-2; D gene uncertain. Germline V gene lookup returns CDR1 SGHDN and CDR2 FVKESK. The CDR3 contains 12 residues. V lost 5 bases to trimming and J lost 2 bases, with 6 bases between them. Here the CDR3 reads CASSRSNYGYTF. CDR3 DNA: TGTGCCAGCAGCAGGTCGAACTATGGCTACACCTTC.

This clone was found a few times. The V call is TRBV6-5, the J call TRBJ1-3; 7 bases agree with TRBD1. Germline V gene data show CDR1 as MNHEY and CDR2 as SVGAGI. This CDR3 contains 14 residues. After removal of 7 bases from V and 2 bases from J, the junction contained 5 bases not matched to a gene. The CDR3 loop reads CASKKQGTGNTIYF. CDR3 coding DNA: TGTGCCAGCAAAAAACAGGGGACTGGAAACACCATATATTTT.

The J gene is TRBJ2-7, the V gene TRBV19, with a weak D call TRBD2 (5 bases). This CDR3 has 15 amino acids. V shed 3 bases and J shed 4 bases, with 16 bases lying between them. Germline CDR1 LNHDA, CDR2 SQIVND (reference sequence). The CDR3 region has the DNA TGTGCCAGTAGTATCAACATCCTAGCCCCGTACGAGCAGTACTTC. Its protein is CASSINILAPYEQYF.

This rearrangement joins TRBV5-4 to TRBJ1-5; D might be TRBD1 (5 bases). V dropped 3 bases and J dropped 3 bases, with 10 bases sitting between them. Germline loops: CDR1 SGHNT, CDR2 YYREEE (reference sequence). The CDR3 contains 14 residues. This chain's CDR3 is CASSSQGANQPQHF. Here the CDR3 DNA reads TGTGCCAGCAGCTCACAAGGGGCCAATCAGCCCCAGCATTTT.

The chain uses TRBV7-9 and TRBJ1-1, with unresolved D. CDR1 SEHNR and CDR2 FQNEAQ come from the germline V gene (reference sequence). Trimming cost V 8 bases and J 1 base, with 5 bases left between them. The CDR3 covers 11 residues. The CDR3 sequence: CASSKNTEAFF. The DNA for the CDR3 is TGTGCCAGCTCCAAGAACACTGAAGCTTTCTTT.

This chain joins TRBV10-3 and TRBJ1-6, with D unresolved. The CDR3 totals 17 residues. Germline-derived CDR1 and CDR2 are ENHRY and SYGVKD. With 0 bases removed from V and 0 bases from J, the gap between germline ends came to 9 bases. The CDR3 DNA reads TGTGCCATCAGTGAGTCGGGCCTGAGCTCCTATAATTCACCCCTCCACTTT. This sequence encodes CAISESGLSSYNSPLHF.

The V call is TRBV5-6, the J call TRBJ1-2; D remains unclear. The CDR3 is 14 residues long. Germline CDR1 SGHDT, CDR2 YYEEEE. V was cut by 0 bases and J by 3 bases, with 9 bases left in between. For the CDR3, the DNA is TGTGCCAGCAGCTTGGGACGGGTTGACTATGGCTACACCTTC. Encoded protein: CASSLGRVDYGYTF.

CDR3: CASSLGREETQYF. CDR3 in DNA: TGTGCCAGCAGTTTAGGCAGGGAAGAGACCCAGTACTTC. V is TRBV28 and J is TRBJ2-5, with D maybe TRBD1 (5 bases). This CDR3 contains 13 residues. Germline CDR1 is MDHEN and CDR2 is SYDVKM. Trimming removed 2 bases from V and 3 bases from J, with 7 bases in between.

This sequence joins TRBV7-6 and TRBJ1-6; D possibly corresponds to TRBD1 (5 bases). The V and J ends lost 3 bases and 5 bases respectively, with 8 bases between them. This CDR3 has 14 amino acids. Germline CDR1 and CDR2: SGHVS and FNYEAQ. CDR3 protein: CASSLGQNNSPLHF. The DNA for the CDR3 is TGTGCCAGCAGCTTGGGGCAGAATAATTCACCCCTCCACTTT.

This clone was detected only a few times. The chain combines TRBV27 with TRBJ1-1, with no clear D. CDR3 length: 15 amino acids. V was trimmed by 4 bases and J by 0 bases, leaving 12 bases between them. The V gene's germline CDR1 is MNHEY and CDR2 SMNVEV (reference sequence). The CDR3 bases are TGTGCCAGCAGTTCGTTTGACCGACTGAACACTGAAGCTTTCTTT. Its translation: CASSSFDRLNTEAFF.

J is TRBJ1-5 and V is TRBV6-5, with D maybe TRBD1 (5 bases). CDR3 length equals 13 residues. Germline CDR1 is MNHEY and CDR2 is SVGAGI. V was clipped by 6 bases and J by 7 bases, with 13 bases between them. In DNA, the CDR3 is TGTGCCAGCAGAGGGGACGTTCCCCAGCCCCAGCATTTT. Encoded protein: CASRGDVPQPQHF.

This rearrangement joins TRBV19 to TRBJ1-2, with unresolved D. Germline CDR1 is LNHDA and CDR2 is SQIVND (reference sequence). CDR3 size: 12 residues. V lost 5 bases, J lost 8 bases, and 12 bases lay in between. CDR3 amino acids: CASSEEGGGYTF. In nucleotides, the CDR3 is TGTGCCAGTAGTGAGGAGGGCGGGGGCTACACCTTC.